The next 18 T cell receptor beta chains were all read from a single sample in a study of T cells in localized non-small cell lung cancer. Some clones are missing from TCRdb's copy, which holds only in-frame ones; the method was immunoSEQ multiplex PCR. The sample yields 30,000 to 40,000 clones, roughly 86% seen once. The specimen was peripheral blood, collected before any cancer treatment. The receptor set was obtained from a man aged 35 to 69 with stage I lung adenocarcinoma.

V gene TRBV5-8 combines with J gene TRBJ1-2, with 7 bases matching TRBD1. This CDR3 contains 15 residues. CDR1 and CDR2 from the germline V gene are SGHTS and YDEGEE. Trimming at V came to 4 bases and at J to 4 bases, leaving 10 bases not matched to a gene. The CDR3 region is CASSRRQGNTYGYTF. For the CDR3, the DNA is TGTGCCAGCAGCCGACGACAGGGAAATACCTATGGCTACACCTTC.

J is TRBJ2-1 and V is TRBV6-6; D not resolved. The V gene's germline CDR1 is MNHNY and CDR2 SVGAGI (reference sequence). The V and J ends lost 0 bases and 15 bases respectively, with 12 bases between them. The CDR3 runs to 12 residues. CDR3 in amino acids: CASSYSGLMGFF. The CDR3 coding sequence is TGTGCCAGCAGTTACTCGGGCCTTATGGGGTTCTTC.

This clone appeared once. This chain links TRBV28 with TRBJ1-1; D uncertain. V lost 6 bases and J 5 bases, leaving 10 bases between the germline ends. Germline V gene sequence: CDR1 MDHEN, CDR2 SYDVKM. The CDR3 loop spans 12 amino acids. Here the CDR3 reads CASSTSVTEAFF. CDR3 bases: TGTGCCAGCAGCACCTCCGTGACTGAAGCTTTCTTT.

This clone was detected only a few times. The J gene is TRBJ1-1, the V gene TRBV7-9; TRBD1 aligns across 7 bases. The CDR3 is 17 amino acids. Per the germline V gene, CDR1 is SEHNR and CDR2 is FQNEAQ (reference sequence). With 5 bases clipped from V and 1 base from J, the junction kept 13 bases outside the gene matches. The CDR3 is CASSQPRLQGTNTEAFF. In DNA, the CDR3 is TGTGCCAGCAGCCAACCTCGATTACAGGGGACGAACACTGAAGCTTTCTTT.

The chain uses TRBV30 and TRBJ2-7; D may be TRBD2 (6 bases). The CDR3 is made up of 14 amino acids. Trimming removed 0 bases from V and 1 base from J, with 10 bases in between. Germline CDR1 is GTSNPN and CDR2 is SVGIG (reference sequence). The CDR3 coding sequence is TGTGCCTGGAGTGTCGGGAGTCTATCCTACGAGCAGTACTTC. It translates to CAWSVGSLSYEQYF. The entire variable domain, with the rest obtained from reference TRBV30 and TRBJ2-7, is as follows: SQTIHQWPATLVQPVGSPLSLECTVEGTSNPNLYWYRQAAGRGLQLLFYSVGIGQISSEVPQNLSASRPQDRQFILSSKKLLLSDSGFYLCAWSVGSLSYEQYFGPGTRLTVT.

The V and J genes are TRBV2 and TRBJ1-1; D is unresolved. The germline V gene has CDR1 SNHLY and CDR2 FYNNEI. The CDR3 is made up of 11 amino acids. Trimming removed 7 bases at V and 4 bases at J, with 7 bases between. The CDR3 nucleotides read TGTGCCAGCATAGTTGGCACTGAAGCTTTCTTT. It codes for CASIVGTEAFF.

The chain has TRBV5-4 and TRBJ2-1; the match to TRBD2 covers 14 bases. This CDR3 is 16 amino acids long. The V gene end was trimmed by 4 bases and the J gene end by 9 bases; junction bases not matched to a gene: 9. CDR1 is SGHNT, CDR2 YYREEE, per germline (reference sequence). As DNA, the CDR3 is TGTGCCAGCAGCCCTGGGAGGGGACTAGCGGGGGCTGAGCAGTTCTTC. This encodes CASSPGRGLAGAEQFF.

The genes are TRBV7-2 and TRBJ1-2; 7 bases map to TRBD1. The CDR3 totals 13 residues. V shed 5 bases and J 8 bases; nucleotides not matched to a gene: 8. The germline V gene encodes CDR1 SGHTA and CDR2 FQGNSA. The chain's CDR3 is CASSLEGGGGYTF. Written as DNA, the CDR3 is TGTGCCAGCAGCCTAGAGGGAGGGGGCGGCTACACCTTC.

On this clone itself: The junction and the germline gene differ at one end; a read error may be behind it. The genes are TRBV7-7 and TRBJ2-1, with 9 nucleotides matching TRBD1. The CDR3 is 13 residues long. The germline V gene has CDR1 SSHAT and CDR2 FNYEAQ (reference sequence). The CDR3 bases are TGTGCTAGCAGCAGACAGGGGGGGAATGAGCAGTTCTTC. This translates into CASSRQGGNEQFF.

The chain employs TRBV12-5 and TRBJ2-1; 16 positions match TRBD2. The V gene end was trimmed by 6 bases and the J gene end by 3 bases; junction bases not matched to a gene: 8. The CDR3 totals 18 residues. Germline assignment: CDR1 LGHNT and CDR2 FRNRAP. The CDR3 DNA reads as TGTGCTAGTGGCCCTGGGACTAGCGGGAGGGCAAACTACAATGAGCAGTTCTTC. It specifies CASGPGTSGRANYNEQFF.

The rearrangement links TRBV18 to TRBJ2-1, with TRBD2 matching over 16 bases. CDR3 length: 19 residues. The trim removed 3 bases at V and 7 bases at J, leaving 12 bases unmatched. Germline V CDR1 and CDR2: KGHSH, LQKENI. CDR3 region: CASSPKQGLAGGPRNEQFF. CDR3 DNA sequence: TGTGCCAGCTCACCTAAACAGGGACTAGCGGGAGGGCCTCGAAATGAGCAGTTCTTC.

This chain links TRBV6-6 with TRBJ1-2, with D uncertain. V shed 5 bases and J shed 4 bases, with 14 bases lying between them. The CDR3 extends over 14 amino acids. Germline lookup yields CDR1 MNHNY and CDR2 SVGAGI (reference sequence). The CDR3 nucleotides read TGTGCCAGCAGTCAACCAGAAAGTAGCTATGGCTACACCTTC. It yields the protein CASSQPESSYGYTF.

The V call is TRBV5-4, the J call TRBJ2-7; 10 nucleotides align to TRBD1. V gave up 0 bases and J gave up 4 bases; unmatched junction bases: 4. The CDR3 contains 15 residues. Germline V gene lookup returns CDR1 SGHNT and CDR2 YYREEE (reference sequence). The CDR3 sequence is CASSLGQGAAYEQYF. In DNA, the CDR3 is TGTGCCAGCAGCTTGGGACAGGGGGCGGCGTACGAGCAGTACTTC.

V and J are TRBV18 and TRBJ1-4, with TRBD1 identical over 7 bases. Germline V gene sequence: CDR1 KGHSH, CDR2 LQKENI. Germline trimming cut 5 bases from V and 8 bases from J; bases unmatched to any gene: 8. The CDR3 totals 14 residues. This CDR3 is CASSSGLRGEKLFF. CDR3 coding DNA: TGTGCCAGCTCATCGGGACTCAGGGGGGAAAAACTGTTTTTT.

The chain joins TRBV28 to TRBJ1-5, with a tentative D call TRBD1 (5 bases). Trimming took off 2 bases at V and 2 bases at J, with 10 bases between the two ends. The CDR3 is made up of 15 amino acids. Per germline, CDR1 MDHEN and CDR2 SYDVKM. CDR3 in DNA: TGTGCCAGCAGTTTACTTGACAGACGCAATCAGCCCCAGCATTTT. Its translation: CASSLLDRRNQPQHF. The whole variable domain, filled in from reference TRBV28 and TRBJ1-5, reads DVKVTQSSRYLVKRTGEKVFLECVQDMDHENMFWYRQDPGLGLRLIYFSYDVKMKEKGDIPEGYSVSREKKERFSLILESASTNQTSMYLCASSLLDRRNQPQHFGDGTRLSIL.

V is TRBV28 and J is TRBJ1-2; unclear D gene. Trimming stripped 6 bases from V and 4 bases from J, with 9 bases between. This CDR3 is built from 12 residues. The germline V gene has CDR1 MDHEN and CDR2 SYDVKM. CDR3 protein: CASSLYRYGYTF. CDR3 nucleotides: TGTGCCAGCAGCCTCTACCGCTATGGCTACACCTTC.

V usage is TRBV6-5 and J usage is TRBJ2-1; 7 bases match TRBD2. The CDR3 runs to 12 residues. The J segment lost 9 bases and the V segment lost 7 bases, leaving 6 bases of the junction unmatched. The germline V gene encodes CDR1 MNHEY and CDR2 SVGAGI. CDR3 protein: CASTYWGGEQFF. CDR3 DNA: TGTGCCAGCACCTACTGGGGGGGTGAGCAGTTCTTC.

The chain recombines TRBV12-2 with TRBJ2-7; the D call TRBD2 from the table was never checked on the DNA. TRBV12-2 is a documented pseudogene. The CDR3 runs 16 residues. The CDR3 region is CASRLLRLAGGYEQYF. In DNA form, the CDR3 reads TGTGCAAGTCGCTTACTCCGACTAGCGGGAGGGTACGAGCAGTACTTC.